The 5 T cell receptor beta chains below were found in one sample sequenced in a study of spatial heterogeneity in lung cancer (dated by TCRdb to about 2019). Taken with the paper, the label for time point translates to: sample taken at primary tumor resection. Without any cell sorting, TCR sequencing was performed on whole RNA extracted either from tumor and nontumor lung tissue or from cryopreserved PBMC samples. The library was prepared using 5' RACE. The sequencer listed for this sample is NextSeq 500. TCRdb reprocessed the public reads (quality trimming at Q25 with fastp, clone calling with MiXCR) and kept in-frame beta chains. Rows are unified per CDR3 protein, each entry keeping the most common DNA and genes. Across this sample there are more than 30,000 distinct CDR3 sequences, with 4% to 6% seen only once. Of the sample, roughly 25% falls within the top ten clones. The sample was PBMCs, taken at surgery. The receptors originated from a female donor with early-stage non-small cell lung cancer.

This clonotype has ten or more counts. The chain couples TRBV29-1 to TRBJ2-3, with a possible D match to TRBD2 (6 bases). The germline V gene encodes CDR1 SQVTM and CDR2 ANQGSEA. V was shortened by 3 bases and J by 1 base, with 8 bases between the two germline ends. The CDR3 runs to 13 residues. CDR3 protein: CSVEGTGTDTQYF. Here the CDR3 DNA reads TGCAGCGTTGAGGGGACTGGCACAGATACGCAGTATTTT.

This clonotype was found many times. The rearrangement links TRBV28 to TRBJ2-7; 9 positions agree with TRBD1. The CDR3 loop spans 15 amino acids. V lost 8 bases and J lost 1; bases outside the gene matches: 9. Germline lookup yields CDR1 MDHEN and CDR2 SYDVKM. Here the CDR3 DNA reads TGTGCCAGCTTACCCCCCGGACAGGGGTCCTACGAGCAGTACTTC. As protein: CASLPPGQGSYEQYF.

This clonotype was found many times. The rearrangement uses TRBV10-3 and TRBJ2-1, with 8 bases aligning to TRBD2. Germline V gene lookup returns CDR1 ENHRY and CDR2 SYGVKD. The CDR3 covers 14 residues. Losses at the gene ends were 4 bases for V and 8 bases for J; bases not matched to a gene: 7. Here the CDR3 reads CAISGLAGRHEQFF. DNA of the CDR3: TGTGCCATCAGTGGGTTAGCGGGGAGGCATGAGCAGTTCTTC.

The V gene is TRBV7-8, the J gene TRBJ2-3; 7 nucleotides agree with TRBD2. This CDR3 region has 16 residues. J gave up 0 bases and V 4 bases, and 7 bases lay outside the gene matches. CDR1 is SGHVS and CDR2 is FQNEAQ in the germline V gene. CDR3 region: CASSSTGGTSTDTQYF. As DNA, the CDR3 is TGTGCCAGCAGCTCGACCGGGGGGACTAGCACAGATACGCAGTATTTT. Supplemented by reference TRBV7-8 and TRBJ2-3, the full variable domain reads GAGVSQSPRYKVAKRGQDVALRCDPISGHVSLFWYQQALGQGPEFLTYFQNEAQLDKSGLPSDRFFAERPEGSVSTLKIQRTQQEDSAVYLCASSSTGGTSTDTQYFGPGTRLTVL.

This clonotype was seen ten or more times. The chain is built from TRBV20-1 and TRBJ2-3, with D maybe TRBD1 (6 bases). The length of the CDR3 is 12 residues. Germline loops: CDR1 DFQATT, CDR2 SNEGSKA (reference sequence). Trimming shortened V by 6 bases and J by 6 bases, and 13 bases separated the two germline ends. CDR3 amino acids: CSARGWGDTQYF. CDR3 nucleotide sequence: TGCAGTGCCAGGGGATGGGGGGATACGCAGTATTTT.